Listed below are T cell receptor beta chains from one sample, sequenced in a study of blood T cell repertoires in COVID-19. Profiling relied on immunoSEQ multiplex PCR, and the TCRdb table lists in-frame clones only, not all of them. Here the sample spans around 120,000 clones, around nine tenths being singletons. Sequenced sample: peripheral blood. The origin of the receptors is a human donor in a cohort sampled during active COVID-19. CDR3s include the opening cysteine and the closing phenylalanine or tryptophan. A D gene is named only where the DNA matches it firmly. The listing skips clone size in some rows; elsewhere it reads once, few, many or a size class.

DNA	CDR3	size	V	J	D
TGTGCTAGTGGTTTGCTCCCGGACAGGGGGAGCAATCAGCCCCAGCATTTT	CASGLLPDRGSNQPQHF	.	TRBV12-5	TRBJ1-5	TRBD1
TGCGCCAGCACCAAGGGACTAGCTGGACCGGAGACCCAGTACTTC	CASTKGLAGPETQYF	.	TRBV5-1	TRBJ2-5	TRBD2
TGTGCCAGCAGTGAAGGGGCGGGGGCAGATACGCAGTATTTT	CASSEGAGADTQYF	.	TRBV6-4	TRBJ2-3	TRBD2
TGTGCCAGCAGTGAAGCGCTTCCCGGGACGAACACCGGGGAGCTGTTTTTT	CASSEALPGTNTGELFF	.	TRBV2	TRBJ2-2	.
TGCGCCAGCAGCCAAGATACAGGTAGCAATCAGCCCCAGCATTTT	CASSQDTGSNQPQHF	.	TRBV4-1	TRBJ1-5	.
TGTGCCAGCAGCTTGGGGGACAGAGGACCTTTCTTT	CASSLGDRGPFF	few	TRBV5-5	TRBJ1-1	TRBD1
TGTGCCAGCAGTTTCCCAGGACTAGCGGGTTTCCCCTCCTACAATGAGCAGTTCTTC	CASSFPGLAGFPSYNEQFF	.	TRBV28	TRBJ2-1	TRBD2
TGCGCCAGCAGCCCCTGGACTAGCGGAGGAGATACGCAGTATTTT	CASSPWTSGGDTQYF	.	TRBV5-1	TRBJ2-3	TRBD2
TGTGCCAGCAGTGTCGGACAGGGGGACTATGGCTACACCTTC	CASSVGQGDYGYTF	.	TRBV2	TRBJ1-2	TRBD1
TGTGCTAGCAGCTTGAGTGGGACTAGCTTGACCGGGGAGCTGTTTTTT	CASSLSGTSLTGELFF	once	TRBV7-7	TRBJ2-2	TRBD2
TGCAGTGCTAGTGCCCTGCGGGGGCAGGGTTACGAGCAGTACTTC	CSASALRGQGYEQYF	.	TRBV20-1	TRBJ2-7	.
TGCAGCGTTGGCGGTGCCTACGAGCAGTACTTC	CSVGGAYEQYF	.	TRBV29-1	TRBJ2-7	.
TGTGCCAGCAGCCGCCTTCCCGGGACAGCTGCCTACGAGCAGTACTTC	CASSRLPGTAAYEQYF	.	TRBV28	TRBJ2-7	TRBD1
TGTGCCAGCACGCGACCACCCCGGGGTGGCTACACCTTC	CASTRPPRGGYTF	.	TRBV2	TRBJ1-2	.
TGTGCCACCAGTGATCGGACAGGGTCTATAGGGGAGACCCAGTACTTC	CATSDRTGSIGETQYF	.	TRBV24-1	TRBJ2-5	TRBD1
TGTGCCAGCAGCCCCAGACTAGCGGGAGCGCGCTCCTACGAGCAGTACTTC	CASSPRLAGARSYEQYF	few	TRBV3-1/TRBV3-2	TRBJ2-7	TRBD2
TGTGCCATCGGATGGGACTTCCAAGAGACCCAGTACTTC	CAIGWDFQETQYF	.	TRBV10-3	TRBJ2-5	.
TGTGCCAGCAGTTACAGGGAGGACTCCTATAATTCACCCCTCCACTTT	CASSYREDSYNSPLHF	.	TRBV6-5	TRBJ1-6	.
TGTGCCAGCAGGGCGGCTTCCTACGAGCAGTACTTC	CASRAASYEQYF	.	TRBV28	TRBJ2-7	.
TGTGCCAGCTCACCGGGGGACAGGGCGAATCTAGGCTACAATGAGCAGTTCTTC	CASSPGDRANLGYNEQFF	.	TRBV18	TRBJ2-1	TRBD1
TGCGCCAGCAGTGTAGTCCTCTCCTACAATGAGCAGTTCTTC	CASSVVLSYNEQFF	.	TRBV10-2	TRBJ2-1	.
TGTGCCTGGAGTCTCCCTCCCCCGGGCAGGGGGACCAACTACGAGCAGTACTTC	CAWSLPPPGRGTNYEQYF	few	TRBV30	TRBJ2-7	TRBD1
TGTGCCAGCTCACCGACAGGGACAGGCCAGCCCCAGCATTTT	CASSPTGTGQPQHF	.	TRBV18	TRBJ1-5	TRBD1
TGTGCCAGCAGTTTCTGGGGCGGGAACGAGCAGTACTTC	CASSFWGGNEQYF	.	TRBV28	TRBJ2-7	.
TGTGCCTGGAGAGGACAGGGATCCATGAACACTGAAGCTTTCTTT	CAWRGQGSMNTEAFF	.	TRBV30	TRBJ1-1	TRBD1
TGTGCCAGCAGCCAAGGACAGGGGAATGAAAAACTGTTTTTT	CASSQGQGNEKLFF	once	TRBV3-1/TRBV3-2	TRBJ1-4	TRBD1
TGTGCCAGTAGTACCCTCGCGAACACCGGGGAGCTGTTTTTT	CASSTLANTGELFF	.	TRBV19	TRBJ2-2	.
TGCGCCAGCAGTGAGTTCGGGAGGAGCGAGCAGTACTTC	CASSEFGRSEQYF	once	TRBV10-1	TRBJ2-7	TRBD2
TGTGCCAGTAGTACTGGAATGGCAGGGGGCTACGAGCAGTACTTC	CASSTGMAGGYEQYF	.	TRBV19	TRBJ2-7	TRBD1
TGCGCCAGCAGCCAAATACAGGGGGCGGTTGAGCAGTTCTTC	CASSQIQGAVEQFF	.	TRBV4-1	TRBJ2-1	TRBD1
TGTGCCAGCAGCTTCCCGCCTAGTTGGAACACTGAAGCTTTCTTT	CASSFPPSWNTEAFF	.	TRBV13	TRBJ1-1	.
TGTGCCTGGACGAGCGGGGGGCGTGATACGCAGTATTTT	CAWTSGGRDTQYF	.	TRBV30	TRBJ2-3	TRBD2
TGCGCCAGCAGCTTGGACATCACAGATACGCAGTATTTT	CASSLDITDTQYF	.	TRBV5-1	TRBJ2-3	.
TGTGCCAGCAGTGGCGACCGGGACAGGGGATTTAGTGAGCAGTTCTTC	CASSGDRDRGFSEQFF	once	TRBV2	TRBJ2-1	TRBD1
TGTGCCAGCAAAATCAGGGGTTTGTCCCACAATGAGCAGTTCTTC	CASKIRGLSHNEQFF	.	TRBV28	TRBJ2-1	.
TGTGCCAGCAGTGAATCGGACAGGGGGTTCTATGGCTACACCTTC	CASSESDRGFYGYTF	.	TRBV25-1	TRBJ1-2	TRBD1
TGTGCCAGCTCCCCCAGTCACCAAGAGACCCAGTACTTC	CASSPSHQETQYF	.	TRBV18	TRBJ2-5	.
TGCAGTGCTTTTCGGAGTCGGTGGTACTTC	CSAFRSRWYF	.	TRBV20-1	TRBJ2-7	.
TGTGCCAGCAGTTTGGGCAGCTCTGGAAACACCATATATTTT	CASSLGSSGNTIYF	once	TRBV6-5	TRBJ1-3	.
TGTGCCAGCAGCAGGACTCGGGTTTCACCCCTCCACTTT	CASSRTRVSPLHF	.	TRBV5-6	TRBJ1-6	.
TGTGCCACGCAGGGGGGATTTGTCCCAGATACGCAGTATTTT	CATQGGFVPDTQYF	.	TRBV6-5	TRBJ2-3	.
TGTGCCAGCAGTAACTCCGGGGCCAACGTCCTGACTTTC	CASSNSGANVLTF	.	TRBV11-2	TRBJ2-6	.
TGTGCCAGCAGTGGTCTGGGACAAGATTATAATTCACCCCTCCACTTT	CASSGLGQDYNSPLHF	.	TRBV6-1	TRBJ1-6	.
TGCGCCAGCAGCCAAGGGACACCAAACACCGGGGAGCTGTTTTTT	CASSQGTPNTGELFF	.	TRBV5-1	TRBJ2-2	.